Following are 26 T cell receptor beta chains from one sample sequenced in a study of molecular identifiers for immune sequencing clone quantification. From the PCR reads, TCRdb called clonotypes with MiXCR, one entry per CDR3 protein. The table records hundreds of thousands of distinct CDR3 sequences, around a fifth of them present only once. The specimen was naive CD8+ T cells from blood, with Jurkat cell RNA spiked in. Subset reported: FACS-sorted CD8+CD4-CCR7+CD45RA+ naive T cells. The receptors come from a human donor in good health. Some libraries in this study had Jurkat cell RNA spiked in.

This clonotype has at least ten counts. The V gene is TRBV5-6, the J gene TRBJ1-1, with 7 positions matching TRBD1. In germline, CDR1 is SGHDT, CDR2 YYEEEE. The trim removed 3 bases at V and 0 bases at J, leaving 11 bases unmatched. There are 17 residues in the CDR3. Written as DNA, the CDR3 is TGTGCCAGCAGCTCCTTCCTACCCGGGACAGTGAACACTGAAGCTTTCTTT. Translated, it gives CASSSFLPGTVNTEAFF.

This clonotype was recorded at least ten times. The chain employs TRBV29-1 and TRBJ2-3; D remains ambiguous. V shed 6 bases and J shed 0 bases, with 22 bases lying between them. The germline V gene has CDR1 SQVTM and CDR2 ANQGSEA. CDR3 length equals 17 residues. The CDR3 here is CSVSGVVNVASTDTQYF. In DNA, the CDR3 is TGCAGCGTCTCCGGTGTTGTAAACGTCGCTAGCACAGATACGCAGTATTTT.

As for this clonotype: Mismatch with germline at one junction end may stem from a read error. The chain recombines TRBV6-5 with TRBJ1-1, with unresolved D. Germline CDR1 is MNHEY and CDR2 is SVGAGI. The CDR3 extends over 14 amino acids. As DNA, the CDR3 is TGTGCCAGCAGTTACTCTGTGGATGGGAGAGAGGCTTCCTTT. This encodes CASSYSVDGREASF.

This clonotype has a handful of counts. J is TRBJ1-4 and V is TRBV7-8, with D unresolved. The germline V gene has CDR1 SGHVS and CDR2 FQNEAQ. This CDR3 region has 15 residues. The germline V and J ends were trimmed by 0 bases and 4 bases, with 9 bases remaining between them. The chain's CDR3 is CASSLAYGNNEKLFF. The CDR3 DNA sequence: TGTGCCAGCAGCTTAGCCTACGGAAATAATGAAAAACTGTTTTTT.

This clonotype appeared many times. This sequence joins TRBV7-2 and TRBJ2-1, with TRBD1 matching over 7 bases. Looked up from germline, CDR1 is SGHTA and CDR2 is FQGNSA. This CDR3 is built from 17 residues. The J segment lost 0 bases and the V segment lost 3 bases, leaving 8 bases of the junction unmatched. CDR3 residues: CASSFALQGSSYNEQFF. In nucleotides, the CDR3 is TGTGCCAGCAGCTTCGCCCTACAGGGGAGCTCCTACAATGAGCAGTTCTTC.

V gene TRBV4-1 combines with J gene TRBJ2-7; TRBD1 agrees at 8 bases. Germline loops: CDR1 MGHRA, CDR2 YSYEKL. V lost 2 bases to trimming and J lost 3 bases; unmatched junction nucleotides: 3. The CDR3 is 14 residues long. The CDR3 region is CASSQPDRDYEQYF. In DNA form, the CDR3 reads TGCGCCAGCAGCCAACCGGACAGGGACTACGAGCAGTACTTC.

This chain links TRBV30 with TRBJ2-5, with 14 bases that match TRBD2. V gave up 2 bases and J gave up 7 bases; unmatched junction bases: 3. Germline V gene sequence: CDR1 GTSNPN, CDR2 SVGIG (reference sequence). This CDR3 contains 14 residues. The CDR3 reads CAWSRGTSGGTQYF. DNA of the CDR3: TGTGCCTGGAGTCGAGGGACTAGCGGGGGGACCCAGTACTTC.

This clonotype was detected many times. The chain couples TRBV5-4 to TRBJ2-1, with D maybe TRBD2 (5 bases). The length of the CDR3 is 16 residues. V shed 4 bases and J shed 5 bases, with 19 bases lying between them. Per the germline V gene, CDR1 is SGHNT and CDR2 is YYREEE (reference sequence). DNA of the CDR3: TGTGCCAGCAGCATACTAGGGTCCGCGTTGAACAATGAGCAGTTCTTC. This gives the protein CASSILGSALNNEQFF.

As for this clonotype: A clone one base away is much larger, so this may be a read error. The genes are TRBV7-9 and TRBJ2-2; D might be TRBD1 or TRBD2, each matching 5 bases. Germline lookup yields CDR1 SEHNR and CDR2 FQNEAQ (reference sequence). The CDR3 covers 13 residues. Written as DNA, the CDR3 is TGTGCCAGCAGCTCCATGGGGACCGGGGAGCCGTTTTTT. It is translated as CASSSMGTGEPFF.

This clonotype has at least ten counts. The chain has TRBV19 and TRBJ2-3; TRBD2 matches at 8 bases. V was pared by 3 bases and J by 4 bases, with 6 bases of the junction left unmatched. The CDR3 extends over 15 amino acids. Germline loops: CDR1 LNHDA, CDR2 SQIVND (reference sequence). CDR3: CASSMGTRGADTQYF. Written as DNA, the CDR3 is TGTGCCAGTAGTATGGGGACTAGGGGCGCAGATACGCAGTATTTT.

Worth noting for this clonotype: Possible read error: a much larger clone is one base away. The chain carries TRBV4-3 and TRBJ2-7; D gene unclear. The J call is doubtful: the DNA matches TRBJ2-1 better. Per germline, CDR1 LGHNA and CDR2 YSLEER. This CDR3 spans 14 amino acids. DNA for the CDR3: TGCGCCAGCAGCCAATTCATTAGATCCTACGAGCAGTTCTTC. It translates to CASSQFIRSYEQFF.

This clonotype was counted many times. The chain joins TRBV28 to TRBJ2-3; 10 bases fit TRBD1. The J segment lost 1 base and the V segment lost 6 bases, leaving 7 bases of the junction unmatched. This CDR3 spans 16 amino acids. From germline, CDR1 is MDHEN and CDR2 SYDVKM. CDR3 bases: TGTGCCAGCAGCCATGGGGGGACAGGGGGCACAGATACGCAGTATTTT. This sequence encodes CASSHGGTGGTDTQYF.

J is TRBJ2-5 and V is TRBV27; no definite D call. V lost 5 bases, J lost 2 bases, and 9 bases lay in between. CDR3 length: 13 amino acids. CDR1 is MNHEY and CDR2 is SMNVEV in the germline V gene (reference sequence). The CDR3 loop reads CASSRASQETQYF. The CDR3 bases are TGTGCCAGCAGTAGGGCGTCTCAAGAGACCCAGTACTTC.

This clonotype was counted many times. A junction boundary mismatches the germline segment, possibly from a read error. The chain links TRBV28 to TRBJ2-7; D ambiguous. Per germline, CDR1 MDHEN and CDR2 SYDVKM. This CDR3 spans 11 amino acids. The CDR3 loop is CATSDGYEQYF. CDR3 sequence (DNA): TGTGCCACCAGTGACGGGTACGAGCAGTACTTC.

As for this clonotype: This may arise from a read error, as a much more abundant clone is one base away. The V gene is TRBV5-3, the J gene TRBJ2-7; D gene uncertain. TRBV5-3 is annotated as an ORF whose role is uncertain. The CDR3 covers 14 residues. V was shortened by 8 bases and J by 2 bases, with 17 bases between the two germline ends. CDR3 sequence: CASGLTYGPYEQYF. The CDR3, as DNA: TGTGCCAGCGGCTTGACCTACGGCCCCTACGAGCAGTACTTC.

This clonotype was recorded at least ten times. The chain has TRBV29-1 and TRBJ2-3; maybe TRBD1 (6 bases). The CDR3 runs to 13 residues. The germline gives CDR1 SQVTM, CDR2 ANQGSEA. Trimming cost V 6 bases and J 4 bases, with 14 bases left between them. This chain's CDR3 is CSVIFRGADTQYF. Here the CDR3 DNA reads TGCAGCGTCATCTTCAGGGGCGCAGATACGCAGTATTTT.

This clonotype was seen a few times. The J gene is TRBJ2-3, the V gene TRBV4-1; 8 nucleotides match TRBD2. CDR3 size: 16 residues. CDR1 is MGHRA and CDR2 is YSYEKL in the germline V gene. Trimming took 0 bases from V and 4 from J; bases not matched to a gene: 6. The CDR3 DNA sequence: TGCGCCAGCAGCCAAGATCAGGCGCGGGGGGCAGATACGCAGTATTTT. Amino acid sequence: CASSQDQARGADTQYF.

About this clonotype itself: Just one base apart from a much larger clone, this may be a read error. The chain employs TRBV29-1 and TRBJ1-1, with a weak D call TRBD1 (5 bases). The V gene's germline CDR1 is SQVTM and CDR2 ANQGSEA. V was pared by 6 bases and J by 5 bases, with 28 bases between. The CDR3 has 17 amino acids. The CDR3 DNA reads TGCAGCGTCGCCGGGGCACCAAAAGGATACAGAGGGACTGAAGCTTTCTTT. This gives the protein CSVAGAPKGYRGTEAFF.

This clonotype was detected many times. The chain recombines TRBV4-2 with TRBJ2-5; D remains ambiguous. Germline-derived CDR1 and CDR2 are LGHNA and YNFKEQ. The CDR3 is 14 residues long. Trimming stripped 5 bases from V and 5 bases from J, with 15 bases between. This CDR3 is CASSTQEAPETQYF. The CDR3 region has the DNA TGTGCCAGCAGCACCCAGGAAGCCCCCGAGACCCAGTACTTC.

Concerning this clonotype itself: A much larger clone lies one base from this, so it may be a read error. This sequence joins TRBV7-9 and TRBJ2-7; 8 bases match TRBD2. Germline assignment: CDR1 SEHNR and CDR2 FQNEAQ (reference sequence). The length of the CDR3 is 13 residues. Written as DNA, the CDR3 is TGTGCCAGCCGCGGGGGGACCGCCTACGGGCAGTACTTC. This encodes CASRGGTAYGQYF. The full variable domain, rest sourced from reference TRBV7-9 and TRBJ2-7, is DTGVSQNPRHKITKRGQNVTFRCDPISEHNRLYWYRQTLGQGPEFLTYFQNEAQLEKSRLLSDRFSAERPKGSFSTLEIQRTEQGDSAMYLCASRGGTAYGQYFGPGTRLTVT.

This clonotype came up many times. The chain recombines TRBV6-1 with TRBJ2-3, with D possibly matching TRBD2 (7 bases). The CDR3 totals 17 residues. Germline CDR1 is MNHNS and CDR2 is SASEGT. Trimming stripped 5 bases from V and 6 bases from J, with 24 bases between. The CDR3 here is CASSIPGGERGADTQYF. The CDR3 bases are TGTGCCAGCAGTATCCCCGGGGGCGAGCGGGGAGCGGATACGCAGTATTTT.

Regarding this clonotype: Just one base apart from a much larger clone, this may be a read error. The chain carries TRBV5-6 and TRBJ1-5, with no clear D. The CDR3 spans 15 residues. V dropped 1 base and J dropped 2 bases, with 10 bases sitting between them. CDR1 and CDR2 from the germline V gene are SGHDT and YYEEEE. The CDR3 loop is CASSLLGSGNQPQHF. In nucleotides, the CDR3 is TGTGCCAGCAGCTTGTTAGGAAGTGGCAATCAGCCCCAGCATTTT.

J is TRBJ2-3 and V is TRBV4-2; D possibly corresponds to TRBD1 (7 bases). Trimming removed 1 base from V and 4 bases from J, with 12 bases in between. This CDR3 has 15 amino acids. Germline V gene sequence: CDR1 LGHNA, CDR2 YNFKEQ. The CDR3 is CASSQGGRGADTQYF. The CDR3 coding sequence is TGTGCCAGCAGCCAAGGGGGCAGGGGGGCAGATACGCAGTATTTT.

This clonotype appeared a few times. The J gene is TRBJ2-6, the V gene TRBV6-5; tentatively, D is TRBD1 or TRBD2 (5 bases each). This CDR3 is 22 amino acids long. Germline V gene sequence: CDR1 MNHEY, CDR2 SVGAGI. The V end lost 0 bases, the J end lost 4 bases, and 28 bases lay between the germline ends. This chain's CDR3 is CASSYSSPEGDGSLLGANVLTF. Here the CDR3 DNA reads TGTGCCAGCAGTTACTCTAGCCCTGAAGGGGACGGATCGTTACTCGGGGCCAACGTCCTGACTTTC.

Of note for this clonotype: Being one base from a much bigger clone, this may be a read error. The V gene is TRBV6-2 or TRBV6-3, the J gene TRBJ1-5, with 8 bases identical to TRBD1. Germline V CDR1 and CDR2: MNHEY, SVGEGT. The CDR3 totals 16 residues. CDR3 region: CASSLGQGNFNPPQHF. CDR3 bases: TGTGCCAGCAGCCTCGGACAGGGCAACTTCAATCCGCCCCAGCATTTT.

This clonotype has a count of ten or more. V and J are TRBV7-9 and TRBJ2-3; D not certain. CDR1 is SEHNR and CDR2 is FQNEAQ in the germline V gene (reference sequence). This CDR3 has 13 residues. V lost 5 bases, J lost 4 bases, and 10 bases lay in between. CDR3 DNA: TGTGCCAGCAGCCCGGGTCCTTCAGATACGCAGTATTTT. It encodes CASSPGPSDTQYF.